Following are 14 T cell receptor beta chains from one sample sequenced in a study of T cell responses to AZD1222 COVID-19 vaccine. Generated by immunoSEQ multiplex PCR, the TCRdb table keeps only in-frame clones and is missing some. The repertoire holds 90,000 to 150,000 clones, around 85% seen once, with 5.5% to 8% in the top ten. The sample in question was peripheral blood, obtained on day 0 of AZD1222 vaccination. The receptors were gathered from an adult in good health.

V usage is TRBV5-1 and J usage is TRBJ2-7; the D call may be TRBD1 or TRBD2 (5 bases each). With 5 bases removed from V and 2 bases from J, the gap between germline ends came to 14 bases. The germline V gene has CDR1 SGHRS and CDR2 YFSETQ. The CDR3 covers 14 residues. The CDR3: CASRAPGPPYEQYF. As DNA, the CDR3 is TGCGCCAGCAGAGCCCCGGGACCCCCCTACGAGCAGTACTTC. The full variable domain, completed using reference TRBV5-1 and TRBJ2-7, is KAGVTQTPRYLIKTRGQQVTLSCSPISGHRSVSWYQQTPGQGLQFLFEYFSETQRNKGNFPGRFSGRQFSNSRSEMNVSTLELGDSALYLCASRAPGPPYEQYFGPGTRLTVT.

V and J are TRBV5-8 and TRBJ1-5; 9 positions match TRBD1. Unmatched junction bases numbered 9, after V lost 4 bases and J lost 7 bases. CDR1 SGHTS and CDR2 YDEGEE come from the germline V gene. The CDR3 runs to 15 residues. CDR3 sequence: CASSTHRGQGQPQHF. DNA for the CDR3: TGTGCCAGCAGCACCCACAGGGGGCAGGGACAGCCCCAGCATTTT.

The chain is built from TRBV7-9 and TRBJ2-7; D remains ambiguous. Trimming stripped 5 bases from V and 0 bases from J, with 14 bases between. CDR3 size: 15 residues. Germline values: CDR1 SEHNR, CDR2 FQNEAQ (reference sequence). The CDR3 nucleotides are TGTGCCAGCAGCACCTGGACGGCCAGCTCCTACGAGCAGTACTTC. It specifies CASSTWTASSYEQYF.

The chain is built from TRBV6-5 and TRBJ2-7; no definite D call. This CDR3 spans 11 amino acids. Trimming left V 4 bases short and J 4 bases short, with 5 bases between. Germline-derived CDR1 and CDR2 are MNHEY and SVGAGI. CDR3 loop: CASSSVYEQYF. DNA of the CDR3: TGTGCCAGCAGTTCAGTATACGAGCAGTACTTC.

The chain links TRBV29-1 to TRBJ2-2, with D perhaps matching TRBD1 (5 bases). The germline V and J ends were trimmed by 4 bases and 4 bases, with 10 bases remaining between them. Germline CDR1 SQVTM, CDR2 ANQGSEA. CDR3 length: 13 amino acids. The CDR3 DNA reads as TGCAGCGTTGTCAAGGGGTCCACCGGGGAGCTGTTTTTT. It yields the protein CSVVKGSTGELFF.

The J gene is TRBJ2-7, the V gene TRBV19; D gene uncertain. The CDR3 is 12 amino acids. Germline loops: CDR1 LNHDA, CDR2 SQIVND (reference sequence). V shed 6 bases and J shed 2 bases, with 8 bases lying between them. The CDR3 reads CASSGSTYEQYF. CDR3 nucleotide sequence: TGTGCCAGTAGCGGGTCTACCTACGAGCAGTACTTC.

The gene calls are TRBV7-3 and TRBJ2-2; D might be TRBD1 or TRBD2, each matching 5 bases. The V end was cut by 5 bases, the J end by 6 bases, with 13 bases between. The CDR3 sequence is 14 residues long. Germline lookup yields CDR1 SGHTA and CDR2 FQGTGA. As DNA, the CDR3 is TGTGCCAGCAGCCCCGGGGCGGGTGCCGGGGAGCTGTTTTTT. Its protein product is CASSPGAGAGELFF. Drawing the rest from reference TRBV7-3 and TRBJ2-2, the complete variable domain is GAGVSQTPSNKVTEKGKYVELRCDPISGHTALYWYRQSLGQGPEFLIYFQGTGAADDSGLPNDRFFAVRPEGSVSTLKIQRTERGDSAVYLCASSPGAGAGELFFGEGSRLTVL.

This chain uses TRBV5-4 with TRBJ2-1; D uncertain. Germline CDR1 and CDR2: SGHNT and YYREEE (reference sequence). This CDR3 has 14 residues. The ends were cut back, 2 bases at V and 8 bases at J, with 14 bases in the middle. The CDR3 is CASSFGQLIYEQFF. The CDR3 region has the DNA TGTGCCAGCAGCTTCGGTCAGTTAATCTATGAGCAGTTCTTC.

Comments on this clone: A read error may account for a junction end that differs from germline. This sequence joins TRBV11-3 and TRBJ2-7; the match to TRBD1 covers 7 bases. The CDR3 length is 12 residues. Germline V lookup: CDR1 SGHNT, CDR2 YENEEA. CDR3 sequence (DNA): TGTGCCAGCAGCGCCGACAGGGCGCGGGTGTTGTTC. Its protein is CASSADRARVLF.

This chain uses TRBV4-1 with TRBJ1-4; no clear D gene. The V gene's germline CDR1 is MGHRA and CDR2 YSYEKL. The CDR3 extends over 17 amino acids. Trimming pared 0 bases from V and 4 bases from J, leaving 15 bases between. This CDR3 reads CASSQDPSGFFNEKLFF. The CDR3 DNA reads TGCGCCAGCAGCCAAGATCCATCAGGTTTCTTTAATGAAAAACTGTTTTTT.

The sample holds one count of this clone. The CDR3 DNA reads as TGTGCCAGTAGTATCGAGGTACGAGGCGCTTGCACCTTC. Protein sequence: CASSIEVRGACTF. The V call is TRBV19, the J call TRBJ1-2; D ambiguous. The CDR3 covers 13 residues. Germline V gene lookup returns CDR1 LNHDA and CDR2 SQIVND (reference sequence). V lost 3 bases, J lost 13 bases, and 18 bases lay in between. The whole variable domain, filled in from reference TRBV19 and TRBJ1-2, reads DGGITQSPKYLFRKEGQNVTLSCEQNLNHDAMYWYRQDPGQGLRLIYYSQIVNDFQKGDIAEGYSVSREKKESFPLTVTSAQKNPTAFYLCASSIEVRGACTFGSGTRLTVV.

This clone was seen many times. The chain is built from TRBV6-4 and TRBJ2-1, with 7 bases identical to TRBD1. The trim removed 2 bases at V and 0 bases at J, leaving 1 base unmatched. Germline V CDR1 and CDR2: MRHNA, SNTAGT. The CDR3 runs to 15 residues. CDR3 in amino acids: CASSDRDSSYNEQFF. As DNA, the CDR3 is TGTGCCAGCAGTGACAGGGACAGCTCCTACAATGAGCAGTTCTTC.

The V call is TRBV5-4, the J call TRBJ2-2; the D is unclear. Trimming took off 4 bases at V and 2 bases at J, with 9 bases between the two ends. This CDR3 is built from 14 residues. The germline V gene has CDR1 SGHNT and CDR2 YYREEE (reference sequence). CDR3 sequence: CASSPAINTGELFF. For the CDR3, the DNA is TGTGCCAGCAGCCCGGCGATTAACACCGGGGAGCTGTTTTTT.

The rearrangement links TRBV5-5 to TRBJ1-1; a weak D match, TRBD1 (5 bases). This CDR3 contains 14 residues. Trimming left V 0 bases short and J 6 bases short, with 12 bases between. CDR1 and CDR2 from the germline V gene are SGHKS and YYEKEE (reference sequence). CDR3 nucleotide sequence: TGTGCCAGCAGCTTGGAAGCAGGGTTGGCTGAAGCTTTCTTT. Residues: CASSLEAGLAEAFF.